The 22 T cell receptor beta chains given below trace back to one sample, sequenced in a study of identical twins. MiXCR, applied by TCRdb to the 5' RACE reads, yields one record per CDR3 protein. The table shows 470,000 or so distinct CDR3 sequences, with 20% to 25% occurring only once. The data were also submitted as part of a second study, on T cells expressing NK-cell markers.

The sample taken for sequencing was CD4+ T cells sorted from blood. These receptors were taken from a young woman in good health.

The chain is built from TRBV19 and TRBJ2-5; tentatively, D is TRBD2 (5 bases). Trimming shortened V by 4 bases and J by 3 bases, and 9 bases separated the two germline ends. CDR1 and CDR2 (germline): LNHDA, SQIVND (reference sequence). There are 13 residues in the CDR3. CDR3 in amino acids: CASSRGFEETQYF. The CDR3 DNA reads as TGTGCCAGTAGTAGAGGGTTCGAAGAGACCCAGTACTTC.

CDR3 sequence: CASSVETSGGAVTQYF. DNA of the CDR3: TGTGCCAGCAGCGTAGAAACTAGCGGGGGGGCTGTTACGCAGTATTTT. This chain joins TRBV9 and TRBJ2-3; 13 bases align to TRBD2. The CDR3 sequence is 16 residues long. CDR1 and CDR2 from the germline V gene are SGDLS and YYNGEE. With 0 bases clipped from V and 8 bases from J, the junction kept 6 bases outside the gene matches.

This clonotype was seen more than once but under ten times. CDR3 DNA: TGTGCCAGCAGTGAAGCCCCGGTGAACACTGAAGCTTTCTTT. Encoded protein: CASSEAPVNTEAFF. This sequence joins TRBV6-1 and TRBJ1-1; D unclear. Germline lookup yields CDR1 MNHNS and CDR2 SASEGT. V gave up 0 bases and J gave up 0 bases, with 5 bases separating them. This CDR3 is built from 14 residues.

This chain connects TRBV6-5 to TRBJ2-5, with D possibly matching TRBD2 (5 bases). V lost 0 bases, J lost 5 bases, and 16 bases lay in between. CDR1 and CDR2 from the germline V gene are MNHEY and SVGAGI. The CDR3 extends over 16 amino acids. The CDR3 loop is CASSYSGQMGAETQYF. DNA for the CDR3: TGTGCCAGCAGTTACTCAGGCCAAATGGGAGCGGAGACCCAGTACTTC.

This clonotype was counted a few times. J is TRBJ2-1 and V is TRBV5-1, with 11 bases that match TRBD2. CDR1 and CDR2 (germline): SGHRS, YFSETQ. The CDR3 runs to 17 residues. V lost 0 bases, J lost 7 bases, and 9 bases stayed unmatched. As DNA, the CDR3 is TGCGCCAGCAGCTTGGACGGGACTAGCGGAGTACGGAATGAGCAGTTCTTC. Its protein product is CASSLDGTSGVRNEQFF.

This clonotype was found a few times. Mismatch with germline at one junction end may stem from a read error. V gene TRBV5-1 combines with J gene TRBJ1-1; D may be TRBD1 (5 bases). CDR3 length equals 14 residues. Germline V gene sequence: CDR1 SGHRS, CDR2 YFSETQ. CDR3 DNA: TGTGCCAGCAGTTTAACAGGCTTGAACACTGAAGCTTTCTTT. This encodes CASSLTGLNTEAFF.

This clonotype was seen only a few times. The chain combines TRBV11-2 with TRBJ1-6; D perhaps matches TRBD1 (5 bases). Trimming took 2 bases from V and 6 from J, leaving 8 bases between them. The CDR3 covers 14 residues. Germline values: CDR1 SGHAT, CDR2 FQNNGV. The CDR3 here is CASSLSDSNSPLHF. The DNA of the CDR3 is TGTGCCAGCAGCTTAAGCGACAGTAATTCACCCCTCCACTTT.

This clonotype was seen a handful of times. This CDR3 is CASSPAGAGQANEQFF. The CDR3 bases are TGCGCCAGCAGCCCTGCGGGGGCGGGGCAGGCCAATGAGCAGTTCTTC. The rearrangement links TRBV5-1 to TRBJ2-1, with D perhaps matching TRBD2 (7 bases). Trimming shortened V by 4 bases and J by 6 bases, and 20 bases separated the two germline ends. Germline CDR1 SGHRS, CDR2 YFSETQ. The CDR3 runs 16 residues.

This clonotype was seen a handful of times. V and J are TRBV7-9 and TRBJ1-3; D remains ambiguous. Per the germline V gene, CDR1 is SEHNR and CDR2 is FQNEAQ (reference sequence). The length of the CDR3 is 13 residues. V was cut by 5 bases and J by 4 bases, with 9 bases left in between. CDR3 DNA: TGTGCCAGCAGCAAGACCGAGGGAAACACCATATATTTT. Translated, it gives CASSKTEGNTIYF.

The V gene is TRBV7-9, the J gene TRBJ2-1; a possible D gene is TRBD2 (7 bases). The CDR3 sequence is 16 residues long. Trimming removed 5 bases at V and 9 bases at J, with 23 bases between. Per the germline V gene, CDR1 is SEHNR and CDR2 is FQNEAQ (reference sequence). CDR3 sequence reads: CASSPRGDGGRLEQFF. The CDR3 DNA reads as TGTGCCAGCAGCCCTCGGGGGGACGGGGGGCGACTTGAGCAGTTCTTC.

This sequence joins TRBV10-2 and TRBJ2-1; 9 bases map to TRBD2. V lost 6 bases to trimming and J lost 7 bases; unmatched junction nucleotides: 7. Germline CDR1 is WSHSY and CDR2 is SAAADI. The CDR3 has 14 amino acids. This chain's CDR3 is CASRIAGGGNEQFF. For the CDR3, the DNA is TGCGCCAGCAGAATTGCGGGGGGGGGTAATGAGCAGTTCTTC.

V is TRBV29-1 and J is TRBJ1-2; D is undetermined. The CDR3 sequence is 10 residues long. Between the trimmed V and J ends, which lost 4 bases and 8 bases, there was a span of 8 bases. Per the germline V gene, CDR1 is SQVTM and CDR2 is ANQGSEA. The CDR3: CSVGVRGYTF. The CDR3 DNA is TGCAGCGTTGGGGTGCGGGGCTACACCTTC.

This clonotype was picked up a small number of times. The chain recombines TRBV5-1 with TRBJ2-5; the D call may be TRBD1 or TRBD2 (6 bases each). The V end lost 9 bases, the J end lost 2 bases, and 17 bases lay between the germline ends. CDR1 is SGHRS, CDR2 YFSETQ, per germline. The CDR3 loop spans 14 amino acids. The CDR3 here is CATGVRGPQETQYF. As DNA, the CDR3 is TGCGCCACGGGGGTCAGGGGACCTCAAGAGACCCAGTACTTC.

The table lists this clonotype with a few counts. The gene calls are TRBV5-1 and TRBJ2-5, with 7 bases matching TRBD2. Germline V gene data show CDR1 as SGHRS and CDR2 as YFSETQ. The CDR3 runs 14 residues. With 0 bases clipped from V and 5 bases from J, the junction kept 4 bases outside the gene matches. This chain's CDR3 is CASSLVVGGETQYF. The CDR3, as DNA: TGCGCCAGCAGCTTGGTTGTCGGGGGGGAGACCCAGTACTTC.

The table lists this clonotype with a few counts. The chain has TRBV3-1 and TRBJ2-7; D not resolved. V lost 0 bases, J lost 3 bases, and 12 bases lay in between. The CDR3 extends over 15 amino acids. The germline CDR1 and CDR2 sequences are LGHDT and YNNKEL (reference sequence). CDR3 in amino acids: CASSQDLAQYYEQYF. The CDR3 DNA follows: TGTGCCAGCAGCCAAGATTTAGCACAGTACTACGAGCAGTACTTC.

V is TRBV20-1 and J is TRBJ1-1, with a weak D call TRBD1 (5 bases). This CDR3 has 12 residues. V lost 4 bases to trimming and J lost 6 bases, with 12 bases between them. CDR1 and CDR2 (germline): DFQATT, SNEGSKA (reference sequence). The CDR3 region is CSAKNQGAEAFF. The CDR3 nucleotides read TGCAGTGCTAAGAATCAGGGAGCTGAAGCTTTCTTT.

The CDR3 loop reads CRFLRGGEAFF. CDR3 DNA sequence: TGCAGGTTTTTAAGGGGGGGGGAGGCTTTCTTT. V usage is TRBV20-1 and J usage is TRBJ1-1; tentative D call: TRBD1 (6 bases). Germline-derived CDR1 and CDR2 are DFQATT and SNEGSKA (reference sequence). The CDR3 covers 11 residues.

This clonotype was observed a handful of times. The rearrangement joins TRBV20-1 to TRBJ1-1; D gene unclear. The CDR3 sequence is 13 residues long. Germline CDR1 reads DFQATT; CDR2 reads SNEGSKA (reference sequence). CDR3 in amino acids: CSPGRAINTEAFF. The CDR3 DNA sequence: TGCAGCCCCGGACGGGCTATCAACACTGAAGCTTTCTTT.

The chain employs TRBV4-3 and TRBJ2-3, with 8 bases aligning to TRBD2. The CDR3 has 15 amino acids. J lost 4 bases, V lost 4 bases, and 7 bases had no gene match. Germline CDR1 is LGHNA and CDR2 is YSLEER. This chain's CDR3 is CASSPAGVEADTQYF. The CDR3 DNA is TGCGCCAGCAGCCCAGCGGGAGTCGAGGCAGATACGCAGTATTTT.

There are many counts of this clonotype. The V call is TRBV7-2, the J call TRBJ2-2, with 7 bases fitting TRBD1. The CDR3 extends over 14 amino acids. V shed 6 bases and J 1 base; nucleotides not matched to a gene: 2. In germline, CDR1 is SGHTA, CDR2 FQGNSA. This CDR3 is CASRQGENTGELFF. CDR3 coding DNA: TGTGCCAGCAGGCAGGGGGAGAACACCGGGGAGCTGTTTTTT.

This clonotype was detected only a few times. The V and J genes are TRBV20-1 and TRBJ2-6, with no clear D. CDR3 length equals 14 residues. Trimming took 5 bases from V and 4 from J, leaving 12 bases between them. Per the germline V gene, CDR1 is DFQATT and CDR2 is SNEGSKA (reference sequence). Here the CDR3 DNA reads TGCAGTGCTCCCTCTAATCCCGGGGCCAACGTCCTGACTTTC. Translating it yields CSAPSNPGANVLTF.

This clonotype was picked up a small number of times. The chain carries TRBV10-3 and TRBJ2-3; D might be TRBD1 (6 bases). There are 12 residues in the CDR3. Trimming left V 11 bases short and J 8 bases short, with 17 bases between. Per germline, CDR1 ENHRY and CDR2 SYGVKD. CDR3 loop: CASRTARITQYF. CDR3 bases: TGTGCCTCCCGGACAGCGAGGATTACGCAGTATTTT.